This T cell receptor (beta chain) was profiled in a study of T and B cells in COVID-19 patients. Whole-study results and caveats: Sorted SARS-CoV-2-responsive or tetramer+ T cells and CD4+, regulatory and CD8+ subsets were not yet sequenced. In COVID-19 patients, T cell receptor beta variable and joining gene use was reportedly strongly skewed.

This CDR3 is 13 amino acids long. The junction had 3 bases not matched to a gene; V was cut back by 4 bases and J by 3 bases. Germline assignment: CDR1 SGHRS and CDR2 YFSETQ. From blood, about 250-500 ng of genomic DNA served as TRB template. A note on this clonotype: Its antigen is unidentified.

Multiplex PCR with BIOMED2 TRB-A/B primer pools amplified TRB rearrangements. In TCRdb, the multiplex PCR reads were re-called with MiXCR into one record per CDR3 protein. The top ten hold 24% of the sample, which has some 4,300 distinct CDR3 sequences, roughly 30% seen once. The rearrangement uses TRBV5-1 and TRBJ2-7; 8 bases are a match to TRBD2. The source of this sequence is a human donor who had recovered from COVID-19. The sample taken for sequencing was blood. The CDR3 reads CASSAGLDYEQYF. For the CDR3, the DNA is TGCGCCAGCAGCGCGGGACTAGACTACGAGCAGTACTTC. Drawing the rest from reference TRBV5-1 and TRBJ2-7, the complete variable domain is KAGVTQTPRYLIKTRGQQVTLSCSPISGHRSVSWYQQTPGQGLQFLFEYFSETQRNKGNFPGRFSGRQFSNSRSEMNVSTLELGDSALYLCASSAGLDYEQYFGPGTRLTVT.